The clone carrying this T cell receptor beta chain was detected many times. Its antigen is as yet unknown. The entry originates in a study of T cells in Graves' hyperthyroidism and ophthalmopathy. Study-wide findings and caveats: The model anticipated ophthalmopathy a median around six months pre-onset.

Germline V lookup: CDR1 MDHEN, CDR2 SYDVKM. The CDR3 has 15 residues. V lost 7 bases, J lost 2 bases, and 17 bases lay in between. TCR beta CDR3 regions were amplified from RNA. The HTBI primer set drove a first-round RT-PCR of the TCR CDR3. From the multiplex PCR reads, TCRdb called clonotypes with MiXCR, one entry per CDR3 protein. Of 250,000 to 300,000 distinct CDR3 sequences listed, roughly 13% are singletons. The clonotype was recovered from a woman between 40 and 55 years old with Graves' hyperthyroidism. The genes are TRBV28 and TRBJ2-5, with unresolved D. Sequenced: blood. DNA of the CDR3: TGTGCCAGCACCACTCCCAAAGGGTGGCAAGAGACCCAGTACTTC. Translated, it gives CASTTPKGWQETQYF.